This T cell receptor (beta chain) emerged from a study of T cells in lung cancer brain metastases. Study conclusions and caveats: Most clones were lesion-specific, with limited overlap between paired lesions (Morisita 0.23). FFPE DNA fragmentation may have prevented retrieving the complete T cell repertoire.

Germline V gene lookup returns CDR1 SEHNR and CDR2 FQNEAQ (reference sequence). The length of the CDR3 is 15 residues. The V end was cut by 4 bases, the J end by 6 bases, with 16 bases between. Of note for this clone: Its specificity is unknown.

Produced via immunoSEQ multiplex PCR; TCRdb's table is partial and in-frame only. The table records around 940 clones, approximately 86% of them present only once. Exclusion applied to any patient with a history of multiple malignancies. The material sequenced was tumor tissue from a brain metastasis. The chain employs TRBV7-9 and TRBJ2-1; D assignment may be TRBD1 or TRBD2 (5 bases each). This TCR came from a woman in her seventies with non-small cell lung cancer that had spread to the brain. Here the CDR3 DNA reads TGTGCCAGCAGCTCCGGGACCCAAACGGGCAATGAGCAGTTCTTC. As protein: CASSSGTQTGNEQFF.